This T cell receptor (beta chain) was captured by sequencing in a study of human T cells and chemical hapten exposure (dated by TCRdb to the early 2020s). About the full investigation: For sensitization, 2% DPC in acetone was applied to a 2 cm by 2 cm area of upper inner arm skin. Blood samples were taken from patients before sensitization (week 0) and then at 2, 6 and about 24 weeks after DPC sensitization. Throughout the approximately 22-week study period, patients were also given weekly therapeutic DPC doses on the scalp. Most of the patients in the cohort were female, and the cohort covered alopecia areata with under or over 50% scalp involvement, alopecia totalis and alopecia universalis. Patch testing on the upper back used Finn chambers containing 0.01% DPC, with scoring done after 6 days according to International Contact Dermatitis Research Group standards. For TCR sequencing, blood came from twenty-nine alopecia patients at anywhere from one to four time points (pre-sensitization, 2, 6 and 24 weeks). This study followed changes in the peripheral blood TCR repertoire in vivo during primary and secondary sensitization of alopecia patients to the hapten diphenylcyclopropenone (DPC). Libraries were combined into a pool for sequencing, and differences in TCR yield between samples came mainly from small differences in library volumes within the pool. Results and caveats for the whole study, not just this receptor: Compared with pre-sensitization or healthy control sets, expanded TCRs formed significantly more large CDR3 similarity clusters, which is consistent with antigen-driven responses. No change with DPC sensitization was found in the number of TCRs above 1 in 1000 frequency, and no evidence of global repertoire structure alterations was found. The number of PT1 expanded TCRs positively correlated with patch test score, significant at thresholds 8, 16 and 32 but not 4. Repeated subsampling changed both the strength of the expansion versus patch-test correlation and the threshold at which that correlation became significant. Because every patient had alopecia, a presumed autoimmune disease, the patients' immune response might differ from that of healthy individuals.

The time point label on this specimen signifies: patch test 1, 2 weeks after DPC sensitization. The treatment or condition label, read with the paper, signifies: therapeutic diphenylcyclopropenone sensitization with weekly scalp DPC. At every patch-test visit, the blood draw took place before the patch test was put on. Patients were considered eligible if aged 18 to 70, diagnosed with alopecia and deemed suitable for DPC therapy, and patients were excluded if pregnant. Unfractionated whole blood was collected in Tempus Blood RNA tubes, and total RNA was extracted from that blood. A word on this clonotype: What this receptor recognizes is not known. No base quality values were provided; no much bigger clone lies one nucleotide off.

Libraries were prepared through RACE. Reads for this sample came from a NextSeq 500. During library preparation, unique molecular identifiers were attached to individual cDNA molecules so that TCRs could be counted in a quantitative, reproducible way. From each blood RNA sample, both TCR alpha and TCR beta chains were sequenced. On the study's bioinformatics: The median number of TCRs per sample was over 85,000, ranging from about 20,000 to 700,000. V, J and CDR3 annotation of the TCR reads was carried out using the Decombinator software suite. For PS versus PT1 abundance plots, all samples were subsampled to the same number of TCRs (28,000). TCRs were defined as expanded if absent before sensitization and observed at least eight times at the 2-week time point. TCRdb's own reprocessing of the public reads used fastp at Q25 and MiXCR and kept productive beta chains. All rows with the same CDR3 protein become a single entry with the most common DNA and genes. V and J calls and clone size were set by TCRdb, not the authors. Recorded for this sample are 71,000 or so distinct CDR3 sequences; about 9.4% of them occurred a single time. The ten largest clones capture 3.3% of the sample.

Trimming removed 5 bases from V and 1 base from J, leaving 12 bases between the germline ends. Looking up the germline V gene yields CDR1 MDHEN and CDR2 SYDVKM. The CDR3 holds 14 amino acids from the cysteine to the phenylalanine. Only the CDR3 DNA stays, 42 bases, in frame from base 1. This sequence originates from a woman between 35 and 50 years old with alopecia areata. Some clones in this sample may be carry-over from other donors' samples. Source: whole blood, taken in connection with sensitization to the hapten diphenylcyclopropenone (DPC). The chain links TRBV28 with TRBJ2-7, with no confident D gene call. The nucleotide sequence is TGTGCCAGCAGTAACCCGGGCAGATCCTACGAGCAGTACTTC. Its translation reads: CASSNPGRSYEQYF.